These T cell receptor beta chains were read from a single sample in a study of cytomegalovirus exposure and HLA in healthy donors. The table came from immunoSEQ multiplex PCR; TCRdb's copy has only in-frame clones and leaves some out. The repertoire includes 150,000 or so clones, about 75% of them detected once, and 2.5% to 4% sits in the top ten. Sample: PBMCs. The receptors derive from a man aged 40-55 years in good health and CMV-seronegative. Each CDR3 is given with its conserved first and last residue. A D gene is named only where the DNA matches it firmly. Clone size appears in some rows only: once, few, many, or a class for an expanded clone.

J gene,clone size,D gene,V gene,CDR3 DNA,CDR3 protein
TRBJ1-2,.,.,TRBV6-1,TGTGCCAGCATGTCGTATAACTATGGCTACACCTTC,CASMSYNYGYTF
TRBJ2-1,.,TRBD2,TRBV7-2,TGTGCCAGCAGCCCGGAACGGGGGGCCTACAATGAGCAGTTCTTC,CASSPERGAYNEQFF
TRBJ2-7,.,TRBD1,TRBV7-9,TGTGCCAGCAGCCCAACAGGGGGCGAGCAGTACTTC,CASSPTGGEQYF
TRBJ2-5,few,.,TRBV4-3,TGCGCCAGCAGCCAAGAAGGGAAAGGGGCGGGGGAGACCCAGTACTTC,CASSQEGKGAGETQYF
TRBJ1-1,.,.,TRBV5-6,TGTGCCAGCGGCCCCGACGCGGGTGCCGGGGCTTTCTTT,CASGPDAGAGAFF
TRBJ1-4,.,.,TRBV9,TGTGCCAGCAGCGAGGGGTTTGGGGAAAAACTGTTTTTT,CASSEGFGEKLFF
TRBJ1-3,.,.,TRBV18,TGTGCCAGCTCACCTTACTTCTCGGGGAGCAGAAACACCATATATTTT,CASSPYFSGSRNTIYF
TRBJ1-5,.,.,TRBV19,TGTGCCACCCGCGGCTCTTTTAGCAATCAGCCCCAGCATTTT,CATRGSFSNQPQHF
TRBJ1-2,.,.,TRBV5-6,TGTGCCAGCAGCTTGGTGGGCAGGACAAACTATGGCTACACCTTC,CASSLVGRTNYGYTF
TRBJ2-3,.,TRBD1,TRBV4-1,TGCGCCAGCAGCCTCGACAGGGGAACCACAGATACGCAGTATTTT,CASSLDRGTTDTQYF